Described below is a single T cell receptor (beta chain) sequence and its context. CDR1 is SNHLY, CDR2 FYNNEI, per germline. J gave up 7 bases and V 9 bases, and 13 bases lay outside the gene matches. The CDR3 sequence is 15 residues long. The method was immunoSEQ multiplex PCR; TCRdb's version includes in-frame clones alone and lacks a portion of them. Among some 140,000 clones listed, around three quarters were seen once. The data belong to a study of blood T cell repertoires in COVID-19. The TCR sequence derives from a man at least 80 years old with acute or convalescent COVID-19. The sequencing sample was made of peripheral blood. The chain carries TRBV2 and TRBJ2-2; 8 bases agree with TRBD2. The CDR3 DNA sequence: TGTGCCAGTGTTAGTTCCGGGGGGGCCTACGGGGAGCTGTTTTTT. Amino acids: CASVSSGGAYGELFF.